This paragraph reports one TCR beta chain. The antigen remains undetermined. A CD8+CD4-CCR7+CD45RA+ phenotype served as the sorting definition for naive CD8 T cells. Libraries of bulk TCR were made by previously described methods (with listed TCR primers). TCRdb re-called the PCR reads with MiXCR, one entry per CDR3 protein. This table holds approximately 680,000 distinct CDR3 sequences, approximately 24% found once. The data belong to a study of molecular identifiers for immune sequencing clone quantification. Whole-study context: For replicates, RNA isolated from around 20,000 or 99,000 naive CD8 cells was divided into five portions, of which four were sequenced.

Whole-study findings and limits: Detecting spiked Jurkat TCR RNA from one cell among roughly 900,000 naive cells was reportedly possible.

The sample consisted of naive CD8+ T cells from blood, with Jurkat cell RNA spiked in. The subset was: FACS-sorted CD8+CD4-CCR7+CD45RA+ naive T cells. The receptor comes from a human donor in good health. Some libraries in this study had Jurkat cell RNA spiked in.

The CDR3 DNA sequence: TGTGCCTGGAGTGCAGGGGCCGTCGCCGGGGAGCTGTTTTTT. It translates to CAWSAGAVAGELFF. The rearrangement uses TRBV30 and TRBJ2-2; D perhaps matches TRBD1 (6 bases). The CDR3 loop spans 14 amino acids. CDR1 is GTSNPN and CDR2 is SVGIG in the germline V gene (reference sequence). V was clipped by 1 base and J by 6 bases, with 12 bases between them.